A selection of T cell receptor beta chains follows, all from one sample in a study of human T cells and chemical hapten exposure. TCRdb passed the RACE reads through MiXCR, listing each CDR3 protein once. The sample has 75,000 to 90,000 distinct CDR3 sequences; under 13% are singletons. The specimen comprised whole blood, sampled in connection with sensitization to the hapten diphenylcyclopropenone (DPC). Every receptor here comes from a woman between 50 and 59 years old with alopecia areata. Some clones in this sample may be carry-over from other donors' samples. Each CDR3 is given with its conserved first and last residue.

J gene	V gene	CDR3 protein
TRBJ1-1	TRBV14	CASSQVRGLNTEAFF
TRBJ2-1	TRBV14	CASSQVPSSVKFF
TRBJ2-1	TRBV24-1	CATRGTSGRNEQFF
TRBJ2-1	TRBV4-1	CASRRDNEQFF
TRBJ2-1	TRBV20-1	CSARERLAGNNEQFF
TRBJ2-1	TRBV2	CASRLGTGGTEQFF
TRBJ2-1	TRBV10-3	CATRTGGEMSEQFF
TRBJ2-7	TRBV7-2	CASSSGLAGVAYEQYF
TRBJ2-7	TRBV20-1	CSANRHRDEQYF
TRBJ2-3	TRBV7-6	CASSLGVAGSTDTQYF
TRBJ2-1	TRBV5-1	CASSPGTSGVGYNEQFF
TRBJ2-3	TRBV7-2	CASRRRTSGMDTQYF
TRBJ2-7	TRBV5-1	CASSLAGRGREQYF
TRBJ2-7	TRBV7-8	CASSPRKGDPFYYEQYF
TRBJ2-1	TRBV4-2	CASSSRTTSGITNEQFF